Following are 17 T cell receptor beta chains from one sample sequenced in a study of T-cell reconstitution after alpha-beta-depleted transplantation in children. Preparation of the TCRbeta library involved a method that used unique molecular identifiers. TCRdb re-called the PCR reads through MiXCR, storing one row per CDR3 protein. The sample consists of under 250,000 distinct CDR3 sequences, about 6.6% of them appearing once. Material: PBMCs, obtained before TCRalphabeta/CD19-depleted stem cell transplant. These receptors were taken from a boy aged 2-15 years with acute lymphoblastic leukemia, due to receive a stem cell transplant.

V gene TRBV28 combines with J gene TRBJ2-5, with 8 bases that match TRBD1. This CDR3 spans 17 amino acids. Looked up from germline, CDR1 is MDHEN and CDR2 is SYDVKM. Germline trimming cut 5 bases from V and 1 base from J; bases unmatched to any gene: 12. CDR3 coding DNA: TGTGCCAGCAGTCTCCCCTCTGACAGGGGCCTCCAAGAGACCCAGTACTTC. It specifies CASSLPSDRGLQETQYF.

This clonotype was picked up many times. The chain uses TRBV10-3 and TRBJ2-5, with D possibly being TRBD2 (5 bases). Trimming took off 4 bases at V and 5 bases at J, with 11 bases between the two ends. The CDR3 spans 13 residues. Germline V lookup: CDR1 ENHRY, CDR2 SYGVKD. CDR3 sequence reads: CAISVGMGETQYF. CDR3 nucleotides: TGTGCCATCAGTGTCGGGATGGGGGAGACCCAGTACTTC.

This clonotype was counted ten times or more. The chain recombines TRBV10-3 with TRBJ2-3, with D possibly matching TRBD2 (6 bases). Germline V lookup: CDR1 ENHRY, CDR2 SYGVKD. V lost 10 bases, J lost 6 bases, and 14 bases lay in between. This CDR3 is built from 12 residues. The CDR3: CATRDSPDTQYF. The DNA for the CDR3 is TGTGCCACCCGGGACTCTCCTGATACGCAGTATTTT.

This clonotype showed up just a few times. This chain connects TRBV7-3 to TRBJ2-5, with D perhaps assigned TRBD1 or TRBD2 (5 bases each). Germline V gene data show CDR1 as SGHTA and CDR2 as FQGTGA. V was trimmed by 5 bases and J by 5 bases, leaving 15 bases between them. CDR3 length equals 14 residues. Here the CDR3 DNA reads TGTGCCAGCAGCCCAACGACCGGGACGGAGACCCAGTACTTC. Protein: CASSPTTGTETQYF.

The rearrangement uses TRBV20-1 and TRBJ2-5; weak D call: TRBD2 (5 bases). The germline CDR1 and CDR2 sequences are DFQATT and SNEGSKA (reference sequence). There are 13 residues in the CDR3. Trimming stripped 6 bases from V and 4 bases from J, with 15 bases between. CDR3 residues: CSAGGPRGETQYF. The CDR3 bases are TGCAGTGCCGGAGGCCCGAGAGGAGAGACCCAGTACTTC.

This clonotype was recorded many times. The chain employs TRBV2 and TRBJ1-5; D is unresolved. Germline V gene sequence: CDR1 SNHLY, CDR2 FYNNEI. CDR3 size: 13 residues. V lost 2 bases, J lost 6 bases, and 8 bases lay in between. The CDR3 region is CASSESPTQPQHF. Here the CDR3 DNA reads TGTGCCAGCAGTGAATCCCCTACTCAGCCCCAGCATTTT.

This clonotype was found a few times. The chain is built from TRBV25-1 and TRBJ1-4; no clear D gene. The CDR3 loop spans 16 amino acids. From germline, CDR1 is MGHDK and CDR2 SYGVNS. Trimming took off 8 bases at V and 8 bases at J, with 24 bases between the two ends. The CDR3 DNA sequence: TGTGCCAGCTCCGAAAAACAGCAGAGTTGGGAAGAAAAACTGTTTTTT. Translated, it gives CASSEKQQSWEEKLFF.

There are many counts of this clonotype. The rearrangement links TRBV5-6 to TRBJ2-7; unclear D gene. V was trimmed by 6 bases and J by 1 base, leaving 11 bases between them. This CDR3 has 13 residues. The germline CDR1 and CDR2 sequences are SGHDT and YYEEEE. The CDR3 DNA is TGTGCCAGCACCACAAAGGGATCCTACGAGCAGTACTTC. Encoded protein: CASTTKGSYEQYF.

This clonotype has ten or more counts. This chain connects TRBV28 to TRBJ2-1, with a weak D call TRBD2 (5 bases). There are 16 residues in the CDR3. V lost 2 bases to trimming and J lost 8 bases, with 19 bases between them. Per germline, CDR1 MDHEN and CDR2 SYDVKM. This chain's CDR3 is CASSLTGLSGIDEQFF. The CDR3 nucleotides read TGTGCCAGCAGTTTAACCGGACTGTCTGGCATCGATGAGCAGTTCTTC.

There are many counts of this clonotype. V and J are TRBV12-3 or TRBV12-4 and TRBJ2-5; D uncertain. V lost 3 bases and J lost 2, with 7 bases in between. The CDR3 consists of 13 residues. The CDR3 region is CASSFGSQETQYF. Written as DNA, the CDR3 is TGTGCCAGCAGTTTCGGCAGTCAAGAGACCCAGTACTTC.

The DNA of the CDR3 is TGCAGTGCTGGGGACCGGAGGACGCAGTATTTT. It translates to CSAGDRRTQYF. The chain combines TRBV20-1 with TRBJ2-3; D assignment may be TRBD1 or TRBD2 (5 bases each). V lost 5 bases and J lost 9, with 12 bases in between. Per the germline V gene, CDR1 is DFQATT and CDR2 is SNEGSKA (reference sequence). The CDR3 has 11 amino acids.

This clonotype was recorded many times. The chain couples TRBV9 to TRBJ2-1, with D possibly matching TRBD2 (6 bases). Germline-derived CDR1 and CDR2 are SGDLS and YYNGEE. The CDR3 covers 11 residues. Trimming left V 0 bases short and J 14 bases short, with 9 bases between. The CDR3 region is CASSVGEEKFF. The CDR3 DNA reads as TGTGCCAGCAGCGTAGGGGAGGAAAAGTTCTTC.

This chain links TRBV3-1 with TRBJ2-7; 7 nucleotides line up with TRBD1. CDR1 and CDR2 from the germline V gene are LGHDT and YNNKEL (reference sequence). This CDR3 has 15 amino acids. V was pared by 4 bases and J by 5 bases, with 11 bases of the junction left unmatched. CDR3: CASSPKPTGDHEQYF. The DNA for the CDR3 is TGTGCCAGCAGCCCAAAGCCCACAGGGGACCACGAGCAGTACTTC.

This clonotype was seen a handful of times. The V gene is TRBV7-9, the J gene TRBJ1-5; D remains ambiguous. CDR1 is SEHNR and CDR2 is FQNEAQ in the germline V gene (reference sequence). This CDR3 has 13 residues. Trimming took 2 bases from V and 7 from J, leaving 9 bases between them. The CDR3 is CASSLWWGQPQHF. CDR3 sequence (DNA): TGTGCCAGCAGCTTATGGTGGGGACAGCCCCAGCATTTT.

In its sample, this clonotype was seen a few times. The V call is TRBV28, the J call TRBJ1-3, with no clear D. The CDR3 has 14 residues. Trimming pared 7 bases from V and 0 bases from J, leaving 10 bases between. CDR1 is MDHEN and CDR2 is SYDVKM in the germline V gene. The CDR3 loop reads CASIESFSGNTIYF. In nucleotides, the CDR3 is TGTGCCAGCATCGAGTCATTCTCTGGAAACACCATATATTTT. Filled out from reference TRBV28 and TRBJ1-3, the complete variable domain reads DVKVTQSSRYLVKRTGEKVFLECVQDMDHENMFWYRQDPGLGLRLIYFSYDVKMKEKGDIPEGYSVSREKKERFSLILESASTNQTSMYLCASIESFSGNTIYFGEGSWLTVV.

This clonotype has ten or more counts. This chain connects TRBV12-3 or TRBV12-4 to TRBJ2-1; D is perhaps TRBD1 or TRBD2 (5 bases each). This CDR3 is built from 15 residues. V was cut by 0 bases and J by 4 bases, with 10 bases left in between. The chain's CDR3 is CASSLAGVRYNEQFF. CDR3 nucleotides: TGTGCCAGCAGTTTAGCGGGGGTGAGATACAATGAGCAGTTCTTC.

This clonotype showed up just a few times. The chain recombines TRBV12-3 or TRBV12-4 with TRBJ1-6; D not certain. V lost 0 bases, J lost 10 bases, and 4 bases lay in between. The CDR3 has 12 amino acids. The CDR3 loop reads CASSLAPSPLHF. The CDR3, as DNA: TGTGCCAGCAGTTTAGCGCCCTCACCCCTCCACTTT.